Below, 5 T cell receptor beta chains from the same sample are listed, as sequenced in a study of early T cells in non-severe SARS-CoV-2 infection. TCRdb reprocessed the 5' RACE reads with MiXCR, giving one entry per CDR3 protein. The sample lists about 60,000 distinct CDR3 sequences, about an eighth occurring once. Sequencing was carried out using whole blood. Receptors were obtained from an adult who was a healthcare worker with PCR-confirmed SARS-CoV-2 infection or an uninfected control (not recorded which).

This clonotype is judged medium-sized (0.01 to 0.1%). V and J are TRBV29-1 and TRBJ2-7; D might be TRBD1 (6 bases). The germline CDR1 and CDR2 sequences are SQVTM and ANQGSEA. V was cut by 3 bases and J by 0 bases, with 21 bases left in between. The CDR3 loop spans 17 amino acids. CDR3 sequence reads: CSVDGRGYLPYSYEQYF. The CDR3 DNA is TGCAGCGTTGACGGCAGGGGCTACCTCCCCTACTCCTACGAGCAGTACTTC.

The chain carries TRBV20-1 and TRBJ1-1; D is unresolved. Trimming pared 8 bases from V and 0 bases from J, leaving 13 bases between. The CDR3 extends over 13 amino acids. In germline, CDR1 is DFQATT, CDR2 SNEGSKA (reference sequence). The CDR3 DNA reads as TGCAGTCCAGATGACCGCATGAACACTGAAGCTTTCTTT. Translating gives CSPDDRMNTEAFF.

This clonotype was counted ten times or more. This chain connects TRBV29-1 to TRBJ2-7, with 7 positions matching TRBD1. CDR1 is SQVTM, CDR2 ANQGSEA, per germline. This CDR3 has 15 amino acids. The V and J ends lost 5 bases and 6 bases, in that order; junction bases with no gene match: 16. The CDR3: CSVPLATGNLGEQYF. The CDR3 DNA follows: TGCAGCGTTCCACTGGCGACAGGGAACTTGGGCGAGCAGTACTTC.

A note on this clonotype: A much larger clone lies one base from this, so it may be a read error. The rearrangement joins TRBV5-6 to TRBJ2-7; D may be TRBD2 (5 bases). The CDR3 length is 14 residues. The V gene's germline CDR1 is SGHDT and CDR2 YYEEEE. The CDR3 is CTSSNPRGSDEQYF. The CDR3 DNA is TGTACCAGCAGCAACCCACGAGGGTCGGACGAGCAGTACTTC.

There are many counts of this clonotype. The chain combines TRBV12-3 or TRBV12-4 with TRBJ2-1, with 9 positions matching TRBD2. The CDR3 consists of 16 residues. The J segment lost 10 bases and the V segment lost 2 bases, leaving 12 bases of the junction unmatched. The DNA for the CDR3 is TGTGCCAGCAGTTTACCGGCTGGCGGGAGGGGGCGCGAGCAGTTCTTC. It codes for CASSLPAGGRGREQFF.